The T cell receptor beta chain under discussion was sequenced for a study of cytomegalovirus exposure and HLA in healthy donors. There are 16 residues in the CDR3. Per the germline V gene, CDR1 is SEHNR and CDR2 is FQNEAQ (reference sequence). As concerns this clone: Its antigen is still unknown. Compared with germline, one end of the junction differs, possibly owing to a read error.

Broader study findings: The study reported that TCR beta sequences accurately predicted HLA-A and HLA-B alleles in most subjects.

The primer mix had 60 Vbeta and 13 Jbeta primers. TCRdb keeps only in-frame clones here, not all; method: immunoSEQ multiplex PCR. The table lists approximately 100,000 clones, around 80% of them singletons. Every donor was a healthy person donating bone marrow. The sequence came from a man younger than 35 in good health and CMV-seronegative. The sample consisted of PBMCs. This chain joins TRBV7-9 and TRBJ2-7; 7 nucleotides match TRBD1. CDR3 DNA: TGTTCCAGCAGCTTAATATCGCCAGGGGGCTCCTACGAGCAGTACTTC. Protein: CSSSLISPGGSYEQYF.